The 16 T cell receptor beta chains below all came from one sample that was sequenced in a study of Graves' ophthalmopathy and Graves' hyperthyroidism. Amplification from RNA transcripts yielded the TCR beta CDR3 regions. The first-round RT-PCR employed HTBI primers together with the Qiagen OneStep RT-PCR kit. A multiplex PCR was then performed as the second round. Via MiXCR, TCRdb re-called the multiplex PCR reads, giving one row per CDR3 protein. The sample includes about 380,000 distinct CDR3 sequences, 15% of them seen just once. The sequenced sample was peripheral blood. All receptors derive from a woman between 18 and 30 years old with stable Graves' hyperthyroidism.

On this clonotype itself: A much larger clone lies one base from this, so it may be a read error. The J gene is TRBJ1-1, the V gene TRBV20-1, with D perhaps matching TRBD1 (5 bases). The CDR3 is made up of 15 amino acids. CDR1 is DFQATT, CDR2 SNEGSKA, per germline (reference sequence). This CDR3 is CSARDRGSMNTESFF. CDR3 bases: TGCAGTGCTAGAGATCGGGGGAGCATGAACACTGAATCTTTCTTT.

The table lists this clonotype with many counts. CDR3 coding DNA: TGTGCCAGTAGTATAGACAGTTACGCGGGCTACACCTTC. Its translation: CASSIDSYAGYTF. The chain has TRBV19 and TRBJ1-2; D remains ambiguous. The CDR3 has 13 residues. V was pared by 0 bases and J by 8 bases, with 10 bases between. The germline CDR1 and CDR2 sequences are LNHDA and SQIVND (reference sequence).

The chain carries TRBV9 and TRBJ1-1; D may be TRBD1 (6 bases). The CDR3 has 16 residues. Trimming took off 0 bases at V and 0 bases at J, with 12 bases between the two ends. Germline values: CDR1 SGDLS, CDR2 YYNGEE. This chain's CDR3 is CASSVDPRGMNTEAFF. CDR3 nucleotides: TGTGCCAGCAGCGTAGACCCCAGGGGCATGAACACTGAAGCTTTCTTT.

This clonotype has more than one count but fewer than ten. The chain recombines TRBV20-1 with TRBJ1-2; D may be TRBD1 (6 bases). Deletions cut 6 bases from V and 4 bases from J, with 15 bases between. The CDR3 has 13 residues. Germline loops: CDR1 DFQATT, CDR2 SNEGSKA (reference sequence). Here the CDR3 DNA reads TGCAGTGCCCGTCCGGGACATGTCTATGGCTACACCTTC. As protein: CSARPGHVYGYTF.

This clonotype was recorded at least ten times. The gene calls are TRBV7-8 and TRBJ1-2; no clear D. V was pared by 1 base and J by 0 bases, with 9 bases between. The CDR3 is 15 amino acids. Per the germline V gene, CDR1 is SGHVS and CDR2 is FQNEAQ. This chain's CDR3 is CASSLDMGANYGYTF. The CDR3 nucleotides are TGTGCCAGCAGCTTAGATATGGGAGCTAACTATGGCTACACCTTC.

This clonotype was seen many times. The chain uses TRBV28 and TRBJ2-7; 9 bases match TRBD1. The germline CDR1 and CDR2 sequences are MDHEN and SYDVKM. The J segment lost 7 bases and the V segment lost 5 bases, leaving 6 bases of the junction unmatched. This CDR3 is 13 amino acids long. The CDR3 spells CASSRGTGREQYF. In DNA form, the CDR3 reads TGTGCCAGCAGTCGGGGGACAGGGAGGGAGCAGTACTTC.

V usage is TRBV7-9 and J usage is TRBJ2-5; 9 bases are a match to TRBD2. The junction had 1 base not matched to a gene; V was cut back by 3 bases and J by 5 bases. Germline-derived CDR1 and CDR2 are SEHNR and FQNEAQ (reference sequence). There are 13 residues in the CDR3. CDR3 sequence: CASSFTSGETQYF. CDR3 coding DNA: TGTGCCAGCAGCTTTACTAGCGGGGAGACCCAGTACTTC.

This clonotype was seen many times. This rearrangement joins TRBV29-1 to TRBJ2-5, with 11 bases matching TRBD2. The CDR3 consists of 13 residues. The germline V gene encodes CDR1 SQVTM and CDR2 ANQGSEA. V was pared by 4 bases and J by 5 bases, with 3 bases of the junction left unmatched. This CDR3 is CSVARTSGETQYF. As DNA, the CDR3 is TGCAGCGTTGCTAGGACTAGCGGGGAGACCCAGTACTTC.

There are a few counts of this clonotype. Sequence at one end of the junction differs from germline and may be a read error. The rearrangement uses TRBV11-3 and TRBJ1-6; D not certain. This CDR3 has 14 residues. Germline V CDR1 and CDR2: SGHNT, YENEEA. The CDR3 DNA reads TGTACCAGCAGCTTGGGTCTCTATAATTCACCCCTCCACTTT. Amino acid sequence: CTSSLGLYNSPLHF.

This clonotype was seen ten or more times. The J gene is TRBJ1-1, the V gene TRBV5-1; 7 bases agree with TRBD1. V was clipped by 4 bases and J by 1 base; unmatched bases: 13. The germline V gene encodes CDR1 SGHRS and CDR2 YFSETQ. This CDR3 spans 17 amino acids. CDR3 DNA: TGCGCCAGCAGCCCCCGGGACAGCATCACGGAGAACACTGAAGCTTTCTTT. Protein product: CASSPRDSITENTEAFF.

This clonotype has at least ten counts. The chain is built from TRBV12-3 or TRBV12-4 and TRBJ1-5, with unresolved D. CDR3 length: 12 residues. With 6 bases removed from V and 11 bases from J, the gap between germline ends came to 14 bases. This chain's CDR3 is CASSFIGLAQHF. In DNA, the CDR3 is TGTGCCAGCAGCTTTATAGGGTTAGCCCAGCATTTT.

This clonotype has a count of ten or more. This CDR3 is CASSYYGGTYQETQYF. In DNA, the CDR3 is TGTGCCAGCAGCTACTATGGGGGAACGTACCAAGAGACCCAGTACTTC. The chain recombines TRBV7-9 with TRBJ2-5; tentatively, D is TRBD1 or TRBD2 (5 bases each). The CDR3 covers 16 residues. The V gene lost 4 bases and the J gene lost 0 bases, with 15 bases spanning the gap. CDR1 and CDR2 (germline): SEHNR, FQNEAQ (reference sequence). Combining the CDR3 with reference TRBV7-9 and TRBJ2-5 gives the whole variable domain DTGVSQNPRHKITKRGQNVTFRCDPISEHNRLYWYRQTLGQGPEFLTYFQNEAQLEKSRLLSDRFSAERPKGSFSTLEIQRTEQGDSAMYLCASSYYGGTYQETQYFGPGTRLLVL.

This clonotype came up many times. This chain uses TRBV15 with TRBJ1-1, with D perhaps matching TRBD1 (5 bases). This CDR3 has 15 residues. Germline V gene lookup returns CDR1 LNHNV and CDR2 YYDKDF (reference sequence). V lost 3 bases and J 4 bases, leaving 15 bases between the germline ends. The CDR3: CATSRDRGETTEAFF. The CDR3 nucleotides read TGTGCCACCAGCAGGGACCGGGGGGAGACCACTGAAGCTTTCTTT.

This clonotype has at least ten counts. The chain links TRBV9 to TRBJ2-2; D is ambiguous. CDR1 and CDR2 (germline): SGDLS, YYNGEE. The CDR3 extends over 15 amino acids. V lost 0 bases and J lost 0, with 6 bases in between. The CDR3 spells CASSVASTNTGELFF. CDR3 nucleotide sequence: TGTGCCAGCAGCGTAGCGTCTACGAACACCGGGGAGCTGTTTTTT.

The chain uses TRBV19 and TRBJ2-4; 14 nucleotides align to TRBD2. CDR3 length: 18 residues. Trimming cost V 6 bases and J 1 base; bases outside gene matches: 8. In germline, CDR1 is LNHDA, CDR2 SQIVND (reference sequence). CDR3 in amino acids: CASSRLAGGPLAKNIQYF. For the CDR3, the DNA is TGTGCCAGTAGCCGACTAGCGGGGGGGCCTCTTGCCAAAAACATTCAGTACTTC.

With respect to this clonotype: Being one base from a much bigger clone, this may be a read error. The CDR3 ends on some other residue instead of the conserved phenylalanine or tryptophan, so this is likely a read error. The V and J genes are TRBV11-1 and TRBJ2-2, with D perhaps TRBD1 or TRBD2 (6 bases each). Germline values: CDR1 SGHAT, CDR2 FQDESV (reference sequence). The V and J ends lost 8 bases and 1 base respectively, with 17 bases between them. This CDR3 spans 16 amino acids. The CDR3 reads CASRPGRGQNTGELFL. CDR3 sequence (DNA): TGTGCCAGCCGCCCCGGCCGGGGGCAGAACACCGGGGAGCTGTTTTTG.